The source of this T cell receptor beta chain is a study of T-cell reconstitution after alpha-beta-depleted transplantation in children (dated by TCRdb to 2016 to 2018). For the study in its entirety: The study quantitatively tracked T-cell immune reconstitution after TCRalphabeta/CD19-depleted allogeneic hematopoietic cell transplantation in children using TCR repertoire profiling.

Library preparation was by PCR. TCRdb shows the sequencer as Illumina HiSeq 2500. Molecular barcoding was employed in the preparation of TCR libraries, with unique molecular identifiers being used to normalize TCRbeta repertoire quantification. TCRdb cleaned the public reads at Q25 with fastp, built clones with MiXCR and kept in-frame beta chains. Every CDR3 protein is listed once, alongside the most common genes and DNA of its rows. The table for this sample lists about 610,000 distinct CDR3 sequences; roughly 30% of them were counted only once. The ten most abundant clones make up 30% to 40% of the sample. Beyond this particular receptor, the publication reports: In some patients, the high TCRbeta diversity seen at day 60 was put down to recipient T cells and intrathymic progenitors that had survived conditioning. The apparently early recovery of alphabetaT-cell counts about two months after transplant reportedly depended on only several hundred rapidly expanded clones that came from non-depleted graft cells. The frequencies of hyperexpanded clones fell over the following months, and after one year, T-cell counts and TCRbeta diversity were mostly attributed to newly produced T cells.

Including cysteine and phenylalanine, the CDR3 has 14 amino acids. The entry retains the CDR3 DNA only, 42 bases that are in frame from base 1. CDR1 MNHEY and CDR2 SVGEGT were looked up in the germline V gene. Trimmed from V: 7 bases; trimmed from J: 0 bases; junction bases lacking a gene match: 2. Details on this clonotype: The antigen it binds to is not known. There are no base qualities to consult, and no much larger clone falls within one base.

The label giving this sample's treatment or condition can be read as: allogeneic hematopoietic cell transplantation with graft depleted of TCRalphabeta T cells and CD19 B cells. The transplant recipients were children given TCRalphabeta/CD19-depleted allogeneic hematopoietic cell grafts. The sequences come from PBMCs, collected before TCRalphabeta/CD19-depleted stem cell transplant. The chain couples TRBV6-2 or TRBV6-3 to TRBJ2-2; 7 nucleotides in the junction match TRBD2. This TCR came from a boy younger than two with Wiskott-Aldrich syndrome, due to receive a stem cell transplant. CDR3 loop: CASKLAANTGELFF. The DNA sequence reads TGTGCCAGCAAGCTAGCGGCGAACACCGGGGAGCTGTTTTTT.